The 3 T cell receptor beta chains reported below all come from one sample, sequenced in a study of tumor-infiltrating lymphocytes in primary liver carcinoma. With roughly 540 ng total RNA as template and a constant-region primer, TCR beta cDNA was made. Libraries of TCR beta came from three nested multiplex PCR rounds with slightly modified ARM-PCR. A C-beta reverse primer was combined with TRBV1-TRBV30 forward primers in the first two PCR rounds, and each round had approximately 9 cycles. One entry per CDR3 protein results from TCRdb running MiXCR on the multiplex PCR reads. Here the sample spans about 310,000 distinct CDR3 sequences, 50% to 75% being singletons. Germline DNA was also extracted, while the blood RNA originated from unsorted whole blood. The sample taken for sequencing was peripheral blood. The receptors stem from a woman in her twenties or thirties with primary liver carcinoma and hepatitis B virus infection.

V usage is TRBV5-5 and J usage is TRBJ1-1; D is perhaps TRBD1 (5 bases). V shed 2 bases and J shed 6 bases, with 17 bases lying between them. Per germline, CDR1 SGHKS and CDR2 YYEKEE (reference sequence). This CDR3 spans 15 amino acids. Written as DNA, the CDR3 is TGTGCCAGCAGCTTATATGGCAGGGAGTTCGCTGAAGCTTTCTTT. It encodes CASSLYGREFAEAFF.

Concerning this clonotype itself: A read error is possible here, since a much larger clone lies one base away. This chain uses TRBV6-1 with TRBJ2-1, with D perhaps matching TRBD2 (5 bases). CDR3 size: 16 residues. Looked up from germline, CDR1 is MNHNS and CDR2 is SASEGT. V lost 1 base and J 8 bases, leaving 18 bases between the germline ends. CDR3 in DNA: TGTGCCAGCAGTGAAGGGCTAGAGGGAGTCGGTTATGAGCAGTTCTTC. Its protein product is CASSEGLEGVGYEQFF.

The chain recombines TRBV10-2 with TRBJ2-7; no clear D. This CDR3 is 15 amino acids long. Trimming pared 0 bases from V and 5 bases from J, leaving 14 bases between. CDR1 WSHSY and CDR2 SAAADI come from the germline V gene. CDR3 sequence reads: CASSESRSIPHEQYF. The CDR3 bases are TGCGCCAGCAGTGAGTCGAGGAGTATCCCCCACGAGCAGTACTTC.